This TCR beta chain was sequenced for a study of blood T cell repertoires in COVID-19. Overall study: The cDNA or gDNA used as material had been derived from T cells, B-cell-depleted T cells, or PBMCs.

This clone showed up just a few times. CDR3 length: 15 residues. Germline CDR1 SGHTA, CDR2 FQGNSA. The ends lost 1 base at V and 5 bases at J; junction bases unmatched: 1. Assay used: immunoSEQ multiplex PCR; TCRdb lists only in-frame clones, some missing. The sample yields about 80,000 clones, over 80% seen once. This chain joins TRBV7-2 and TRBJ2-2; 10 nucleotides match TRBD1. The sequence was collected from a middle-aged man with acute or convalescent COVID-19. Source material: peripheral blood. The CDR3 loop is CASSLGQGATGELFF. The CDR3 bases are TGTGCCAGCAGCTTAGGACAGGGGGCTACCGGGGAGCTGTTTTTT.